Shown below are 22 T cell receptor beta chains from a single sample sequenced in a study of CD8 T cells in ankylosing spondylitis (dated by TCRdb to 2016 to 2017). What the work shows at the level of the full study, not this receptor alone: A TCR beta motif made up of eight highly homologous amino acid variants appeared to be characteristic of blood from ankylosing spondylitis patients.

These receptors are not linked to any known antigen. The library was obtained by 5' RACE. Instrument on record: Illumina HiSeq 2500. TCRdb trimmed public reads at Q25 via fastp, called clones via MiXCR and kept in-frame beta chains. For every CDR3 protein sequence, its rows merge into one entry that carries the most common genes and DNA. This sample is represented by a few hundred thousand distinct CDR3 sequences; around 22% of them were singletons. The ten largest account for roughly a sixth of the sample. Sequenced input: blood, either unsorted or a sorted T cell fraction (not recorded which). The receptors shown here come from a male donor with ankylosing spondylitis.

This clonotype has more than one count but fewer than ten. The chain has TRBV10-3 and TRBJ2-3, with D possibly being TRBD1 (6 bases). Trimming pared 5 bases from V and 0 bases from J, leaving 15 bases between. The V gene's germline CDR1 is ENHRY and CDR2 SYGVKD. This CDR3 region has 16 residues. The CDR3 is CAISYRDRVSTDTQYF. In DNA, the CDR3 is TGTGCCATCAGTTACAGGGATCGAGTTAGCACAGATACGCAGTATTTT.

Written as DNA, the CDR3 is TGTGCCAGCAGCGAAAAGAGTGAGCAGTACTTC. It codes for CASSEKSEQYF. This rearrangement joins TRBV21-1 to TRBJ2-7. TRBV21-1 is marked as a pseudogene. The CDR3 covers 11 residues.

The gene calls are TRBV27 and TRBJ1-3; D not certain. The V gene lost 4 bases and the J gene lost 2 bases, with 9 bases spanning the gap. The CDR3 is 14 amino acids. In germline, CDR1 is MNHEY, CDR2 SMNVEV (reference sequence). The CDR3 nucleotides read TGTGCCAGCAGTTCACCAGGAACTGGAAACACCATATATTTT. It is translated as CASSSPGTGNTIYF.

This clonotype was picked up a small number of times. CDR3 nucleotides: TGTGCCAGCAGTTTGAGGCAAATCTCTGGGGCCAACGTCCTGACTTTC. Encoded protein: CASSLRQISGANVLTF. The V call is TRBV27, the J call TRBJ2-6; D remains ambiguous. Germline V gene sequence: CDR1 MNHEY, CDR2 SMNVEV (reference sequence). V lost 3 bases to trimming and J lost 0 bases, with 9 bases between them. This CDR3 region has 16 residues.

This chain uses TRBV12-3 or TRBV12-4 with TRBJ1-6, with unresolved D. CDR3 length: 13 residues. Between the trimmed V and J ends, which lost 9 bases and 6 bases, there was a span of 12 bases. CDR3 protein: CASTRDPNSPLHF. CDR3 nucleotide sequence: TGTGCCAGTACCCGGGATCCTAATTCACCCCTCCACTTT.

This clonotype has a handful of counts. The CDR3 DNA sequence: TGCAGTGCTAGTAGGTTGGAAACCACAGATACGCAGTATTTT. Amino acids: CSASRLETTDTQYF. This sequence joins TRBV20-1 and TRBJ2-3, with D unclear. CDR1 and CDR2 from the germline V gene are DFQATT and SNEGSKA (reference sequence). CDR3 length: 14 amino acids. Trimming took off 3 bases at V and 2 bases at J, with 12 bases between the two ends.

The chain combines TRBV4-1 with TRBJ2-3; D gene uncertain. Trimming left V 2 bases short and J 14 bases short, with 23 bases between. Germline V CDR1 and CDR2: MGHRA, YSYEKL. The CDR3 is made up of 15 amino acids. CDR3 in amino acids: CASSQLTDGLTGLYF. CDR3 coding DNA: TGCGCCAGCAGCCAACTGACGGACGGCCTCACCGGCCTGTATTTT.

This rearrangement joins TRBV20-1 to TRBJ2-2; D remains unclear. V lost 5 bases to trimming and J lost 1 base, with 11 bases between them. Germline values: CDR1 DFQATT, CDR2 SNEGSKA (reference sequence). The CDR3 has 14 residues. The CDR3 nucleotides are TGCAGTGCTGGATCTAACTGGAACACCGGGGAGCTGTTTTTT. Its translation: CSAGSNWNTGELFF.

This clonotype was detected only a few times. The rearrangement links TRBV4-2 to TRBJ1-5; 12 nucleotides agree with TRBD1. Germline CDR1 and CDR2: LGHNA and YNFKEQ. The CDR3 loop spans 19 amino acids. V was pared by 0 bases and J by 4 bases, with 10 bases of the junction left unmatched. CDR3: CASSQDGIGTGGRNQPQHF. CDR3 coding DNA: TGTGCCAGCAGCCAAGATGGGATAGGGACAGGGGGCCGTAATCAGCCCCAGCATTTT.

As DNA, the CDR3 is TGTGCCAGCAGCTTAGGACTAGCGGGAGGGCCGCTCTCCTACAATGAGCAGTTCTTC. This encodes CASSLGLAGGPLSYNEQFF. The rearrangement uses TRBV3-1 and TRBJ2-1, with 15 bases lining up with TRBD2. The CDR3 is 19 amino acids. Per the germline V gene, CDR1 is LGHDT and CDR2 is YNNKEL (reference sequence). V lost 5 bases and J lost 0; bases outside the gene matches: 8.

This chain connects TRBV5-1 to TRBJ2-1; D may be TRBD1 (5 bases). CDR1 is SGHRS and CDR2 is YFSETQ in the germline V gene. The CDR3 extends over 13 amino acids. V lost 0 bases and J lost 13, with 14 bases in between. The CDR3 DNA reads TGCGCCAGCAGCTTGGATCAGGGAAACGACCAGTTCTTC. Protein sequence: CASSLDQGNDQFF. Based on the CDR3 plus reference TRBV5-1 and TRBJ2-1, the full variable domain is KAGVTQTPRYLIKTRGQQVTLSCSPISGHRSVSWYQQTPGQGLQFLFEYFSETQRNKGNFPGRFSGRQFSNSRSEMNVSTLELGDSALYLCASSLDQGNDQFFGPGTRLTVL.

This clonotype was counted only a few times. This rearrangement joins TRBV10-3 to TRBJ2-7, with 8 positions matching TRBD2. CDR3 length: 14 residues. Germline V lookup: CDR1 ENHRY, CDR2 SYGVKD. The V gene end was trimmed by 3 bases and the J gene end by 3 bases; junction bases not matched to a gene: 4. CDR3 protein: CAISDTSGSYEQYF. The CDR3 nucleotides are TGTGCCATCAGTGATACCAGCGGGAGCTACGAGCAGTACTTC.

This clonotype came up a few times. The rearrangement joins TRBV5-5 to TRBJ2-4, with D uncertain. Germline V gene lookup returns CDR1 SGHKS and CDR2 YYEKEE (reference sequence). With 2 bases removed from V and 6 bases from J, the gap between germline ends came to 6 bases. This CDR3 has 12 residues. The CDR3 coding sequence is TGTGCCAGCAGCTTCCAGCTAAACATTCAGTACTTC. Its translation is CASSFQLNIQYF.

This rearrangement joins TRBV5-1 to TRBJ2-3; possibly TRBD1 for D (5 bases). Trimming took off 1 base at V and 6 bases at J, with 15 bases between the two ends. The CDR3 runs 15 residues. Germline CDR1 and CDR2: SGHRS and YFSETQ. The CDR3 sequence is CASSLMQGGSDTQYF. The CDR3 DNA follows: TGCGCCAGCAGCTTGATGCAGGGTGGCAGCGATACGCAGTATTTT.

The chain uses TRBV20-1 and TRBJ2-7; possible D gene TRBD2, 5 bases. This CDR3 has 13 amino acids. Germline CDR1 is DFQATT and CDR2 is SNEGSKA (reference sequence). Trimming took 4 bases from V and 7 from J, leaving 17 bases between them. CDR3 DNA: TGCAGTGCTATGTCTAGCCCCCCCTGGGAGCAGTACTTC. Amino acids: CSAMSSPPWEQYF.

The V and J genes are TRBV28 and TRBJ2-1, with D possibly TRBD2 on 7 matching bases. The CDR3 extends over 15 amino acids. Germline lookup yields CDR1 MDHEN and CDR2 SYDVKM. Trimming took 5 bases from V and 3 from J, leaving 14 bases between them. This CDR3 reads CASSRGGGFYNEQFF. The CDR3 coding sequence is TGTGCCAGCAGTCGAGGGGGGGGTTTCTACAATGAGCAGTTCTTC.

In this sample, this clonotype turned up a few times. CDR3 in amino acids: CASSLVPERTEAFF. CDR3 sequence (DNA): TGTGCCAGCAGCTTAGTGCCAGAAAGGACTGAAGCTTTCTTT. The chain employs TRBV7-2 and TRBJ1-1; no reliable D call. CDR1 and CDR2 (germline): SGHTA, FQGNSA. V lost 1 base, J lost 5 bases, and 11 bases lay in between. The CDR3 runs 14 residues.

The chain carries TRBV4-1 and TRBJ2-1; D may match TRBD1 or TRBD2 (5 bases each). Trimming took off 0 bases at V and 3 bases at J, with 9 bases between the two ends. Germline loops: CDR1 MGHRA, CDR2 YSYEKL. This CDR3 spans 15 amino acids. The CDR3 is CASSQDEGNYNEQFF. In nucleotides, the CDR3 is TGCGCCAGCAGCCAAGATGAGGGGAACTACAATGAGCAGTTCTTC.

This clonotype was picked up a small number of times. This chain joins TRBV3-1 and TRBJ2-2; D is unclear. The V end lost 0 bases, the J end lost 6 bases, and 17 bases lay between the germline ends. This CDR3 spans 17 amino acids. The germline V gene encodes CDR1 LGHDT and CDR2 YNNKEL (reference sequence). CDR3 sequence (DNA): TGTGCCAGCAGCCAAGAAACCGGCGACGCTGGGTCCGGGGAGCTGTTTTTT. Translation gives CASSQETGDAGSGELFF. Variable domain in full (rest from reference TRBV3-1 and TRBJ2-2): DTAVSQTPKYLVTQMGNDKSIKCEQNLGHDTMYWYKQDSKKFLKIMFSYNNKELIINETVPNRFSPKSPDKAHLNLHINSLELGDSAVYFCASSQETGDAGSGELFFGEGSRLTVL.

This clonotype was detected a few times. The rearrangement uses TRBV5-1 and TRBJ2-2, with 10 bases aligning to TRBD2. Germline V gene lookup returns CDR1 SGHRS and CDR2 YFSETQ. After removal of 8 bases from V and 5 bases from J, the junction contained 3 bases not matched to a gene. The CDR3 runs 13 residues. The DNA for the CDR3 is TGCGCCAGTGCGGGACTAGCGACCGGGGAGCTGTTTTTT. Translating it yields CASAGLATGELFF.

This clonotype appeared a few times. This chain uses TRBV15 with TRBJ2-3, with no clear D. Trimming took 0 bases from V and 5 from J, leaving 3 bases between them. Per germline, CDR1 LNHNV and CDR2 YYDKDF (reference sequence). The CDR3 extends over 12 amino acids. CDR3 loop: CATSRDRDTQYF. Written as DNA, the CDR3 is TGTGCCACCAGCAGAGACCGAGATACGCAGTATTTT.

There are a few counts of this clonotype. This chain joins TRBV27 and TRBJ1-2; D gene unclear. CDR1 MNHEY and CDR2 SMNVEV come from the germline V gene (reference sequence). With 2 bases removed from V and 7 bases from J, the gap between germline ends came to 14 bases. The length of the CDR3 is 14 residues. The CDR3 DNA reads as TGTGCCAGCAGTTTACGGCCTGATGGGAGTGGCTACACCTTC. It translates to CASSLRPDGSGYTF.